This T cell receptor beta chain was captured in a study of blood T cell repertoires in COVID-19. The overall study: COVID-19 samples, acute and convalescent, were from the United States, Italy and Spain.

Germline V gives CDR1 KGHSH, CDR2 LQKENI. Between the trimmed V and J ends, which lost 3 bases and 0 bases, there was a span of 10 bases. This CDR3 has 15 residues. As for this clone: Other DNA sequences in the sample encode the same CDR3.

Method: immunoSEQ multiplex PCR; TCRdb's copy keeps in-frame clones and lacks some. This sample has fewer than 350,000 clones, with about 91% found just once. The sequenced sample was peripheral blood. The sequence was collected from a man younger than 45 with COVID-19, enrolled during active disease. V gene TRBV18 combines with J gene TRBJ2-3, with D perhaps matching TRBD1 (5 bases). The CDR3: CASSPPGLSTDTQYF. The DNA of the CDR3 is TGTGCCAGCTCACCTCCAGGGTTAAGCACAGATACGCAGTATTTT.